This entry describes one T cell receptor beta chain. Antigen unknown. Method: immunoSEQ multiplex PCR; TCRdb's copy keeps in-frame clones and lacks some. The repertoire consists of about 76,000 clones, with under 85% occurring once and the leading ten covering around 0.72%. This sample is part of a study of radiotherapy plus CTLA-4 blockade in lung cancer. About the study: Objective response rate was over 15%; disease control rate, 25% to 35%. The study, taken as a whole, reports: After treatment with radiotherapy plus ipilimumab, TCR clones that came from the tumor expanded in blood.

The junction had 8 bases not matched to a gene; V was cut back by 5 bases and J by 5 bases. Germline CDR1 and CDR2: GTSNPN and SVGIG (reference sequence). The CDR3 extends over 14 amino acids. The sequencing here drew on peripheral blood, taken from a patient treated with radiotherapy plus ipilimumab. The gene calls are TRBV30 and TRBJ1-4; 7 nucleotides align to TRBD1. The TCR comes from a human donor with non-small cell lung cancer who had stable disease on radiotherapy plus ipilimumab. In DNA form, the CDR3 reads TGTGCCTGGGGCATAGGGGGCGAGAATGAAAAACTGTTTTTT. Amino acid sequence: CAWGIGGENEKLFF.